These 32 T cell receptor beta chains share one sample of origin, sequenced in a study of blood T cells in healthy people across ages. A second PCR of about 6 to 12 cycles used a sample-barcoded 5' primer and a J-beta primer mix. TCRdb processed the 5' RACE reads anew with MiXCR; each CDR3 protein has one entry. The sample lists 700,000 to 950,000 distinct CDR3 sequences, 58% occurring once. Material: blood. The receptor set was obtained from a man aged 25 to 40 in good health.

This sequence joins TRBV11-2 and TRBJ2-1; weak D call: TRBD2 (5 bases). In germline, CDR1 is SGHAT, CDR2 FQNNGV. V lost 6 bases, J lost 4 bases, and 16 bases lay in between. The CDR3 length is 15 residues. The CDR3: CASSSAVRGYNEQFF. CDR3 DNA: TGTGCCAGCAGTTCCGCGGTCCGGGGTTACAATGAGCAGTTCTTC.

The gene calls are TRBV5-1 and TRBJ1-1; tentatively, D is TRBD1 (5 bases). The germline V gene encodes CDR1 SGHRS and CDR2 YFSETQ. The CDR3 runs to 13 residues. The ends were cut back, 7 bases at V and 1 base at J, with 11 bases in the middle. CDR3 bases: TGCGCCAGCCTAAGACAGCGGAACACTGAAGCTTTCTTT. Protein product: CASLRQRNTEAFF.

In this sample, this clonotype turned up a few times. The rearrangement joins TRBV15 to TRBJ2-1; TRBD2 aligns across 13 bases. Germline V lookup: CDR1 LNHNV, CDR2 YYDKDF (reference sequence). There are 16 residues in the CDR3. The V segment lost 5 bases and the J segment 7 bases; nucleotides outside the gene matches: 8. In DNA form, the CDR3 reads TGTGCCACCAGCTTACCGGGACTAGCGGGATGGAATGAGCAGTTCTTC. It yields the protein CATSLPGLAGWNEQFF. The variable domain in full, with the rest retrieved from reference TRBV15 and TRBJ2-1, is DAMVIQNPRYQVTQFGKPVTLSCSQTLNHNVMYWYQQKSSQAPKLLFHYYDKDFNNEADTPDNFQSRRPNTSFCFLDIRSPGLGDTAMYLCATSLPGLAGWNEQFFGPGTRLTVL.

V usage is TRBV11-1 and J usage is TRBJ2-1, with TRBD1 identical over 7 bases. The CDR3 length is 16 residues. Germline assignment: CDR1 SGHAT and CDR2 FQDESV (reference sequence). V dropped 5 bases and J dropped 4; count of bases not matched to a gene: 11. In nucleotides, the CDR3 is TGTGCCAGCAGCGGCACCGGGACAGCCTTATACAATGAGCAGTTCTTC. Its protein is CASSGTGTALYNEQFF.

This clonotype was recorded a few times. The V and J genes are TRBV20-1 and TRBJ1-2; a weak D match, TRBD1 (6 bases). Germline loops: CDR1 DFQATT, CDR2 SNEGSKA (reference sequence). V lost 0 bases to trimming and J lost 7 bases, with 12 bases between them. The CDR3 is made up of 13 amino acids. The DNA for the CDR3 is TGCAGTGCTAGAGATGGGGGGGCGCGTGGCTACACCTTC. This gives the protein CSARDGGARGYTF.

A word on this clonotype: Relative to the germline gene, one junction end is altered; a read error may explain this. The CDR3 sequence: CACSGMGAYNEQFF. DNA for the CDR3: TGTGCCTGCAGTGGGATGGGTGCCTACAATGAGCAGTTCTTC. The J gene is TRBJ2-1, the V gene TRBV14; D is unresolved. CDR3 length equals 14 residues. Looked up from germline, CDR1 is SGHDN and CDR2 is FVKESK. The entire variable domain, with the rest obtained from reference TRBV14 and TRBJ2-1, is as follows: EAGVTQFPSHSVIEKGQTVTLRCDPISGHDNLYWYRRVMGKEIKFLLHFVKESKQDESGMPNNRFLAERTGGTYSTLKVQPAELEDSGVYFCACSGMGAYNEQFFGPGTRLTVL.

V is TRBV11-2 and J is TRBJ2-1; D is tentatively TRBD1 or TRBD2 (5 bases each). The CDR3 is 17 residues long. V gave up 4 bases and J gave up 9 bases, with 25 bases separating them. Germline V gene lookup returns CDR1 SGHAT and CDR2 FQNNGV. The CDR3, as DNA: TGTGCCAGCAGCTCCCTCGGGATGGGGCGGAGTTCCCCTGAGCAGTTCTTC. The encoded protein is CASSSLGMGRSSPEQFF.

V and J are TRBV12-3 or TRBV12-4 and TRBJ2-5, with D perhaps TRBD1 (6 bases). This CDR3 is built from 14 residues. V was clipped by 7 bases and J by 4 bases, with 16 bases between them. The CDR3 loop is CASTQNRAIETQYF. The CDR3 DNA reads TGTGCCAGCACCCAAAACAGGGCCATAGAGACCCAGTACTTC.

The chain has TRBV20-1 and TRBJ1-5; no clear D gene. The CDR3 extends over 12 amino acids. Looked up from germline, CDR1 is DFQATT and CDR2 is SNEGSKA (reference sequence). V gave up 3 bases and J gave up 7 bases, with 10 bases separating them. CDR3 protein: CSAREGGQPQHF. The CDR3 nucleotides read TGCAGTGCTAGGGAGGGAGGGCAGCCCCAGCATTTT.

CDR3 residues: CASSLAGLAGDTQYF. The CDR3 bases are TGTGCCAGCAGCTTAGCGGGACTAGCGGGCGATACGCAGTATTTT. The chain joins TRBV7-6 to TRBJ2-3; TRBD2 aligns across 12 bases. V dropped 0 bases and J dropped 6; count of bases not matched to a gene: 1. Germline lookup yields CDR1 SGHVS and CDR2 FNYEAQ. This CDR3 region has 15 residues.

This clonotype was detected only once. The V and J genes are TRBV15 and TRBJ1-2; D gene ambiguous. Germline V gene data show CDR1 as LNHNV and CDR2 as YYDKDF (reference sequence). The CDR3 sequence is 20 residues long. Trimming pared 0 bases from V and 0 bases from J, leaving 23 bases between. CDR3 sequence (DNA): TGTGCCACCAGCAGAGATATCCCCAGCAACCCTCCCTTGACTAACTATGGCTACACCTTC. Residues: CATSRDIPSNPPLTNYGYTF.

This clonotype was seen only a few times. The CDR3 nucleotides read TGTGCCAGCAGGCTGATCCGTGATAACTCTGGGGCCAACGTCCTGACTTTC. Protein product: CASRLIRDNSGANVLTF. V and J are TRBV12-3 or TRBV12-4 and TRBJ2-6; D remains unclear. Between the trimmed V and J ends, which lost 6 bases and 0 bases, there was a span of 15 bases. The CDR3 length is 17 residues.

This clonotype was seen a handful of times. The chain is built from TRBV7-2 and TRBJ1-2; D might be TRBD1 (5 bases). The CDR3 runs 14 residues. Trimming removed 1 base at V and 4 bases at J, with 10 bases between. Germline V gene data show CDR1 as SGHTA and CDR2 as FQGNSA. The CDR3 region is CASSLEGRFYGYTF. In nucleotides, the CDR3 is TGTGCCAGCAGCTTAGAGGGGCGCTTCTATGGCTACACCTTC.

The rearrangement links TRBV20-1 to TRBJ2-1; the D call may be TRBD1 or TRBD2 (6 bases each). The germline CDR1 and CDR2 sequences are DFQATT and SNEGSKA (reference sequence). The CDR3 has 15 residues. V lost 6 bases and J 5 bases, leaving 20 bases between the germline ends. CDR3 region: CSAEGEAPRDNEQFF. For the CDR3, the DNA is TGCAGTGCCGAGGGGGAGGCCCCCCGAGACAATGAGCAGTTCTTC.

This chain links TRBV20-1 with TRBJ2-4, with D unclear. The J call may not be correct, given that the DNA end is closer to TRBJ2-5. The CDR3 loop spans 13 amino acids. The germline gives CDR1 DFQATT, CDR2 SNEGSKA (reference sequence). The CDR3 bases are TGCAGTGCTAGAATTTTTCCCGCTGAGACCCAGTACTTC. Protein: CSARIFPAETQYF.

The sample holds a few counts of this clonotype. The CDR3 DNA follows: TGTGCCAGCAGCTTAGGGTTGTTACGGGCGCAGTATTTT. Residues: CASSLGLLRAQYF. J is TRBJ2-3 and V is TRBV7-2; D is undetermined. Germline values: CDR1 SGHTA, CDR2 FQGNSA. The CDR3 runs to 13 residues. V was trimmed by 1 base and J by 10 bases, leaving 12 bases between them.

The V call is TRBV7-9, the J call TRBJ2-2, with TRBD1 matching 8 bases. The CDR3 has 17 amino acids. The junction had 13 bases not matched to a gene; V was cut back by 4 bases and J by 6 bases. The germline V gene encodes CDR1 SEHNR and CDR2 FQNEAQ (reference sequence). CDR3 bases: TGTGCCAGCAGCTCCACTGACAGGGGTGTAAGATCCGGGGAGCTGTTTTTT. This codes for CASSSTDRGVRSGELFF.

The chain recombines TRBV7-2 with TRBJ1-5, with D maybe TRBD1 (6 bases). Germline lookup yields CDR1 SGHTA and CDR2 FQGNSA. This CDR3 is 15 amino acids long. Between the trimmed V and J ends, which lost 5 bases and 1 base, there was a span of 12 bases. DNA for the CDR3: TGTGCCAGCAGCGCCGGGACACCCAGCAATCAGCCCCAGCATTTT. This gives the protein CASSAGTPSNQPQHF.

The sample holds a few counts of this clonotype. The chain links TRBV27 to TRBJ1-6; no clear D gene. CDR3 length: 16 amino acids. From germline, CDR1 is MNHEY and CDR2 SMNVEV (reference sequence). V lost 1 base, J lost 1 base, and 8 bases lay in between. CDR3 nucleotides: TGTGCCAGCAGTTTATGGGGTGCGTCCTATAATTCACCCCTCCACTTT. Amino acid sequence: CASSLWGASYNSPLHF.

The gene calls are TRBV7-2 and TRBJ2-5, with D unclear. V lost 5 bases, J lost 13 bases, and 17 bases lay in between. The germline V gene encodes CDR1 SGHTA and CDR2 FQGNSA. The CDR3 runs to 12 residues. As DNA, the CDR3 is TGTGCCAGCAGCCCACGAAACTACGAGCGGTACTTC. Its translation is CASSPRNYERYF. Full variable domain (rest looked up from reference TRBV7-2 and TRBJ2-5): GAGVSQSPSNKVTEKGKDVELRCDPISGHTALYWYRQSLGQGLEFLIYFQGNSAPDKSGLPSDRFSAERTGGSVSTLTIQRTQQEDSAVYLCASSPRNYERYFGPGTRLLVL.

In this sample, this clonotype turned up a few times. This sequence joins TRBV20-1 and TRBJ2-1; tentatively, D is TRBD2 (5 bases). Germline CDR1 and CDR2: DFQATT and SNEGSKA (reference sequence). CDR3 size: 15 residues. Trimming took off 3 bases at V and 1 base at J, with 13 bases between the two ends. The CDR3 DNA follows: TGCAGTGCTAGTCCTCCCCGGGATTCCTACAATGAGCAGTTCTTC. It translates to CSASPPRDSYNEQFF.

In DNA, the CDR3 is TGTGCCAGCAGCTTAAGGGACGGATACACCGGGGAGCTGTTTTTT. Translating gives CASSLRDGYTGELFF. The chain couples TRBV7-2 to TRBJ2-2; the D gene could be TRBD1 or TRBD2 (5 bases each). This CDR3 spans 15 amino acids. Germline loops: CDR1 SGHTA, CDR2 FQGNSA. V was shortened by 2 bases and J by 3 bases, with 10 bases between the two germline ends.

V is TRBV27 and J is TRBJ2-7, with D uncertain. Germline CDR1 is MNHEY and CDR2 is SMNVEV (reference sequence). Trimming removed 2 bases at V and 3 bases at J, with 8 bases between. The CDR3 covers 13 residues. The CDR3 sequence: CASSLNWFYEQYF. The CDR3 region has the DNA TGTGCCAGCAGTTTAAATTGGTTCTACGAGCAGTACTTC.

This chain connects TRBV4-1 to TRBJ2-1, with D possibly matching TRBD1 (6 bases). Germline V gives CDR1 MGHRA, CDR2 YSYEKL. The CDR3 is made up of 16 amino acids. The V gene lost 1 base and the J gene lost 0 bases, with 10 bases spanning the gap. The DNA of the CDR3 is TGCGCCAGCAGCCAAGGGGGGCAGAGCTCCTACAATGAGCAGTTCTTC. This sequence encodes CASSQGGQSSYNEQFF.

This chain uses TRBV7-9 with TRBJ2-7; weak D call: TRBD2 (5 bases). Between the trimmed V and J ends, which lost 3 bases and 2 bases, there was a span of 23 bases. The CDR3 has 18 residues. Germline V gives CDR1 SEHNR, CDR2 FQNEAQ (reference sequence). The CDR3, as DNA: TGTGCCAGCAGCTTCGGAGGTGTTGCTCGAGTCGGCACCTACGAGCAGTACTTC. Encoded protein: CASSFGGVARVGTYEQYF.

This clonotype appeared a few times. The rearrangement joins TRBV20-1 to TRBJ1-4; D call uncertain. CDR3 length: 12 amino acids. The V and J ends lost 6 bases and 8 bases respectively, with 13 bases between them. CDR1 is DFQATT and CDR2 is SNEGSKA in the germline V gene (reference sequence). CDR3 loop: CSARDPGEKLFF. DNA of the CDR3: TGCAGTGCCCGCGACCCGGGGGAAAAACTGTTTTTT.

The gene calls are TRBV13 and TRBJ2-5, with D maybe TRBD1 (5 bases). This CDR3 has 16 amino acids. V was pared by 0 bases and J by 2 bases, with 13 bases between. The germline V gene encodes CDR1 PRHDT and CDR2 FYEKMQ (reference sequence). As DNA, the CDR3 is TGTGCCAGCAGCTTAGGGCCAGGGTCCATTCAAGAGACCCAGTACTTC. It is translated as CASSLGPGSIQETQYF.

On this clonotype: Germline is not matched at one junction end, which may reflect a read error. The CDR3 nucleotides read TGTGCCAGCTCCCCACCGGGTCGCGCGGAGACCCAGTACTTC. Translating gives CASSPPGRAETQYF. V and J are TRBV18 and TRBJ2-5; D remains ambiguous. This CDR3 spans 14 amino acids. Germline V gene sequence: CDR1 KGHSH, CDR2 LQKENI.

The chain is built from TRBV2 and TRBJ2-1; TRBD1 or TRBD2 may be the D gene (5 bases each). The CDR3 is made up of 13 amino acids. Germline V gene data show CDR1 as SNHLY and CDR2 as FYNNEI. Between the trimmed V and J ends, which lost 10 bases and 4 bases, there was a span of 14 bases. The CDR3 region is CATGSRLYNEQFF. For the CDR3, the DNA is TGTGCCACAGGGAGCAGGTTATACAATGAGCAGTTCTTC.

The DNA of the CDR3 is TGTGCCAGCAGTATCAACAGGGCCGAATATGGCTACACCTTC. Amino acid sequence: CASSINRAEYGYTF. The gene calls are TRBV27 and TRBJ1-2, with TRBD1 as a possible D gene (6 bases). This CDR3 is 14 amino acids long. CDR1 is MNHEY, CDR2 SMNVEV, per germline (reference sequence). V shed 5 bases and J shed 5 bases, with 15 bases lying between them.

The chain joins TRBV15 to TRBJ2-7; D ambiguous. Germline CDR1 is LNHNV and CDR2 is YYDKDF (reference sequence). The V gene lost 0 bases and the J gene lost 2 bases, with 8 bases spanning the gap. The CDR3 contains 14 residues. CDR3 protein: CATSRDHGPYEQYF. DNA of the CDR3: TGTGCCACCAGCAGAGATCACGGACCCTACGAGCAGTACTTC.

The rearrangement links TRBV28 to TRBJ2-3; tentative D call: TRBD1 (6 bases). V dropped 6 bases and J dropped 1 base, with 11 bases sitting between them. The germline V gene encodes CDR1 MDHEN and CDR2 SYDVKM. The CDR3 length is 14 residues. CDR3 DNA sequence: TGTGCCAGCAGAGACGCAGGGGGCACAGATACGCAGTATTTT. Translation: CASRDAGGTDTQYF.